A single sample gave rise to the 13 T cell receptor beta chains below, sequenced in a study of blood T cells in healthy people across ages. Sample-barcoded 5' priming and a J-beta primer mix drove a second PCR of roughly 7 to 11 cycles. TCRdb ran MiXCR on the 5' RACE reads and lists one entry per CDR3 protein. The table includes 600,000 to 800,000 distinct CDR3 sequences, more than 45% detected once. Specimen: blood. Source of these receptors: a woman aged 80 or over in good health.

This clonotype was detected ten times or more. This sequence joins TRBV2 and TRBJ2-1; TRBD2 matches at 7 bases. This CDR3 has 11 amino acids. Germline V gene sequence: CDR1 SNHLY, CDR2 FYNNEI. CDR3 DNA: TGTGCTTCCGGGGGGTCTGGTGAGCAGTTCTTC. It is translated as CASGGSGEQFF.

A note on this clonotype: A junction boundary mismatches the germline segment, possibly from a read error. The rearrangement joins TRBV7-2 to TRBJ1-4; 8 nucleotides match TRBD1. Looked up from germline, CDR1 is SGHTA and CDR2 is FQGNSA. This CDR3 has 14 amino acids. The CDR3 DNA is TGTGCCGGCAGCCGACAGGGGTCGAAGGAAAAACTGTTTTTT. It specifies CAGSRQGSKEKLFF.

The V gene is TRBV9, the J gene TRBJ1-1; D ambiguous. The CDR3 is made up of 13 amino acids. Per the germline V gene, CDR1 is SGDLS and CDR2 is YYNGEE. V lost 1 base to trimming and J lost 7 bases, with 11 bases between them. The CDR3 DNA sequence: TGTGCCAGCAGCGTATCCAGAACTAGTGAAGCTTTCTTT. Translation: CASSVSRTSEAFF.

This clonotype was seen a single time. The V call is TRBV7-3, the J call TRBJ2-1; 9 bases agree with TRBD2. Per the germline V gene, CDR1 is SGHTA and CDR2 is FQGTGA. The junction had 5 bases not matched to a gene; V was cut back by 1 base and J by 4 bases. This CDR3 spans 16 amino acids. The CDR3: CASSLRGTSTYNEQFF. For the CDR3, the DNA is TGTGCCAGCAGCTTAAGGGGGACTAGCACTTACAATGAGCAGTTCTTC.

This clonotype has a count of ten or more. The CDR3 is CASSSRGTSSLNEQFF. In DNA form, the CDR3 reads TGTGCCAGCAGCTCAAGGGGGACTAGCAGCCTCAATGAGCAGTTCTTC. V is TRBV7-2 and J is TRBJ2-1; TRBD2 matches at 9 bases. Germline-derived CDR1 and CDR2 are SGHTA and FQGNSA. V trimming: 4 bases; J trimming: 6 bases; junction bases outside the gene matches: 10. The CDR3 is made up of 16 amino acids.

This clonotype came up a few times. The chain carries TRBV5-4 and TRBJ2-1; D may be TRBD2 (5 bases). From germline, CDR1 is SGHNT and CDR2 YYREEE (reference sequence). The V end lost 7 bases, the J end lost 6 bases, and 8 bases lay between the germline ends. The CDR3 has 11 amino acids. The CDR3 is CASGLFNEQFF. Written as DNA, the CDR3 is TGTGCCAGCGGACTTTTCAATGAGCAGTTCTTC.

V is TRBV29-1 and J is TRBJ2-3; TRBD1 is a possible D gene (6 bases). In germline, CDR1 is SQVTM, CDR2 ANQGSEA. The V end lost 7 bases, the J end lost 5 bases, and 19 bases lay between the germline ends. The CDR3 is 14 residues long. The CDR3 is CSGGTHRGKDTQYF. The CDR3 DNA sequence: TGCAGCGGTGGGACACACCGGGGCAAAGATACGCAGTATTTT.

This clonotype has at least ten counts. The chain recombines TRBV20-1 with TRBJ2-3, with D possibly matching TRBD2 (6 bases). CDR1 and CDR2 (germline): DFQATT, SNEGSKA (reference sequence). V dropped 0 bases and J dropped 5 bases, with 15 bases sitting between them. This CDR3 region has 15 residues. The CDR3 loop is CSARDPRGSGDTQYF. DNA of the CDR3: TGCAGTGCTAGAGATCCCCGGGGGAGTGGAGATACGCAGTATTTT.

This clonotype was seen a few times. V and J are TRBV7-3 and TRBJ2-3; D is undetermined. The CDR3 totals 13 residues. Germline V gene sequence: CDR1 SGHTA, CDR2 FQGTGA. V shed 1 base and J shed 6 bases, with 8 bases lying between them. This chain's CDR3 is CASSLNLRDTQYF. The DNA for the CDR3 is TGTGCCAGCAGCTTAAACCTGCGGGATACGCAGTATTTT. The full variable domain, with the rest looked up from reference TRBV7-3 and TRBJ2-3, is GAGVSQTPSNKVTEKGKYVELRCDPISGHTALYWYRQSLGQGPEFLIYFQGTGAADDSGLPNDRFFAVRPEGSVSTLKIQRTERGDSAVYLCASSLNLRDTQYFGPGTRLTVL.

This clonotype was counted at least ten times. The chain joins TRBV7-2 to TRBJ2-3; perhaps TRBD2 as D (6 bases). CDR1 is SGHTA, CDR2 FQGNSA, per germline. Trimming removed 5 bases at V and 13 bases at J, with 22 bases between. The CDR3 has 14 residues. The CDR3 sequence: CASSHYLIAAGEYF. Here the CDR3 DNA reads TGTGCCAGCAGCCACTATCTAATAGCGGCTGGTGAGTATTTT.

V and J are TRBV20-1 and TRBJ2-7; TRBD1 agrees at 7 bases. The better agreement between TRBJ2-5 and the DNA end casts doubt on the J call. The CDR3 has 12 residues. Germline loops: CDR1 DFQATT, CDR2 SNEGSKA (reference sequence). Here the CDR3 DNA reads TGCAGTGCCACCGACAGGGCTCCGACCCAGTACTTC. As protein: CSATDRAPTQYF.

At least ten counts were recorded for this clonotype. The genes are TRBV5-1 and TRBJ2-3; 11 nucleotides agree with TRBD2. Per the germline V gene, CDR1 is SGHRS and CDR2 is YFSETQ. The CDR3 has 18 residues. V lost 1 base, J lost 6 bases, and 13 bases stayed unmatched. The CDR3 nucleotides read TGCGCCAGCAGCTTGAGGCCGGCTAGCGGGGGGTCCACGGATACGCAGTATTTT. Translating gives CASSLRPASGGSTDTQYF.

On this clonotype itself: A much bigger clone sits one base away, suggesting this may be a read error. This rearrangement joins TRBV27 to TRBJ2-3; no reliable D call. The CDR3 runs 14 residues. The ends were cut back, 7 bases at V and 2 bases at J, with 13 bases in the middle. Germline CDR1 and CDR2: MNHEY and SMNVEV (reference sequence). Here the CDR3 reads CASKKCAITDTQYF. The CDR3, as DNA: TGTGCCAGCAAAAAGTGTGCAATCACAGATACGCAGTATTTT.